This entry describes one T cell receptor (beta chain). Its specific antigen is unknown. Within one base of it there is no much larger clone, and no base qualities were kept. The CDR3 regions of human TCRbeta chains were analyzed by immunosequencing. Turning to the authors' computational methods: Repertoire TCRs were checked for matches against a reference library of SARS-CoV-2-specific TCRs that had been generated using the MIRA antigen-specificity platform. Breadth was defined as the fraction of unique TCRs that were SARS-CoV-2-associated, and depth was defined as the fraction of total T cells that were SARS-CoV-2-associated. Each spike-specific TCR was assigned to its reactive spike region and to a CD4 or CD8 class using the MIRA data. Log10-transformed breadth and depth values were compared by one-way ANOVA with Sidak's multiple comparisons tests. The immuneACCESS repertoire file appears here via TCRdb, limited to in-frame rearrangements. These files lack a portion of the clones; in checked studies, under half of the deficit traces to unresolved V genes, and the cause of the others is not known. That table furnishes V, J and clone size, whereas the DNA furnished D and trimming. In all, the sample holds 95,000 to 100,000 clones, and approximately 92% of those were seen once. About an eighth of the sample comes from the top ten.

This entry comes from a study of T cell responses to AZD1222 COVID-19 vaccine (dated by TCRdb to 2020 to 2022). Regarding the study in general: Because spike-specific TCR depth and breadth did not differ between the two schedules, AZD1222 recipients who got a second dose at roughly 4 weeks were pooled with those who got a second dose at roughly 12 weeks. Trial participants were enrolled into age subgroups of 18-55, 56-69 and 70-plus years, which contained around 150, 28 and 57 TCR-sequenced participants, respectively. TCR sequencing covered 233 trial participants: approximately 200 given two doses of AZD1222 and 26 given two doses of MenACWY control vaccine.

On the study overall, not on this receptor specifically: The vaccine-associated CD4 TCRs covered the entire spike protein, and the dominant responses fell in regions 160-218 and 743-854. Because no day 14 peak-response samples were available, the repertoires could be characterized only after the peak T cell response. Reportedly, almost half of the unique spike-specific TCRs recognized epitopes lying outside the regions that are mutated in the B.1.351 and B.1.1.7 variants. The 56-69-year group was small, and its depth increase did not reach significance, likely because of low power. Conclusions about previously exposed vaccinees are limited because only six or seven AZD1222 recipients were SARS-CoV-2 seropositive at baseline. Participants were mostly white British and included more females than males, and it was suggested by the authors that clonal diversity may have been underestimated. After two AZD1222 doses, spike-specific TCR breadth and depth were significantly higher than at day 0 and than in MenACWY recipients.

Trimming costs V 5 bases and J 4 bases, and their ends lie 6 bases apart. Its CDR3 holds 11 amino acids, cysteine through phenylalanine. Only CDR3 DNA is held: 33 bases, read in frame from base 1. The germline V gene encodes CDR1 SEHNR and CDR2 FQNEAQ (reference sequence). The label giving this sample's time point can be read as: baseline before first vaccination. Vaccinee samples were obtained from the UK trials COV001 and COV002, which included a single-blind randomized controlled phase 2/3 trial of AZD1222 (ChAdOx1 nCoV-19) in healthy adults. For TCRbeta chain sequencing, PBMC samples were collected from trial participants at day 0 and at day 28 after the second dose.

The specimen comprised peripheral blood, sampled on day 0 of AZD1222 vaccination. The clonotype originates from an adult in good health. The chain joins TRBV7-9 to TRBJ2-7, with no D gene named confidently. At the DNA level, the sequence is TGTGCCAGCAGCCGGAGATACGAGCAGTACTTC. Its protein is CASSRRYEQYF.